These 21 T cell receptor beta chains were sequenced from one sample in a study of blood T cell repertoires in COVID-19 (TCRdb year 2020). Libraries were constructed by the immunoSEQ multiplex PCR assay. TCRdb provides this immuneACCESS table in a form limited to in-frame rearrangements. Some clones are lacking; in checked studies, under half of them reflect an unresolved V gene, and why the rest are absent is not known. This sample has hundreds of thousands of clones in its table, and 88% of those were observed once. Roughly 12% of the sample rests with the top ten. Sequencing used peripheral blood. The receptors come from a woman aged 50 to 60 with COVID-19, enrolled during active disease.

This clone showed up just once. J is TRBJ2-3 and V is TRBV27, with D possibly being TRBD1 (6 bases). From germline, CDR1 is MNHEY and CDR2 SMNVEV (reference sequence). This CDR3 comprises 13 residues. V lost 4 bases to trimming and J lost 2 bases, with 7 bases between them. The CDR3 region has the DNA TGTGCCAGCAGTTCAGGGGTCACAGATACGCAGTATTTT. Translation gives CASSSGVTDTQYF.

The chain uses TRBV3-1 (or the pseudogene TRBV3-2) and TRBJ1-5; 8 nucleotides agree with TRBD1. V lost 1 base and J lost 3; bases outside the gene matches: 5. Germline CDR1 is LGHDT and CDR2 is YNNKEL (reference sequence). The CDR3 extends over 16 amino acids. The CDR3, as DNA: TGTGCCAGCAGCCAAGCAGGGGGCGCGGCCAATCAGCCCCAGCATTTT. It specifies CASSQAGGAANQPQHF.

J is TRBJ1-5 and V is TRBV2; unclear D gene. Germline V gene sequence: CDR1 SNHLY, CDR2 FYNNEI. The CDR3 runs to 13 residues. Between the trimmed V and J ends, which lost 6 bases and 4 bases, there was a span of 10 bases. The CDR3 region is CASRRSPNQPQHF. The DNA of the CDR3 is TGTGCCAGCAGGCGGAGTCCTAATCAGCCCCAGCATTTT.

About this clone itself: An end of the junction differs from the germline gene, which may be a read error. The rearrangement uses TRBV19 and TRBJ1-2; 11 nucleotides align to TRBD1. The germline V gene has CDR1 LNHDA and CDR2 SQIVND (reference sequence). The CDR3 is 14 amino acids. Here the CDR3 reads CASSFPDRGRESDF. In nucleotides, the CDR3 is TGTGCCAGTAGTTTCCCGGACAGGGGGCGCGAATCCGACTTC.

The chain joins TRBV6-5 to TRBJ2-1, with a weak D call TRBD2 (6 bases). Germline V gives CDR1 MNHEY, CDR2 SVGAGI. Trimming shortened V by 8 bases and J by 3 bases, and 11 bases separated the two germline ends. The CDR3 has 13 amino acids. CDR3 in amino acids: CASGRGDYNEQFF. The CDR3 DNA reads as TGTGCCAGCGGGCGGGGAGACTACAATGAGCAGTTCTTC.

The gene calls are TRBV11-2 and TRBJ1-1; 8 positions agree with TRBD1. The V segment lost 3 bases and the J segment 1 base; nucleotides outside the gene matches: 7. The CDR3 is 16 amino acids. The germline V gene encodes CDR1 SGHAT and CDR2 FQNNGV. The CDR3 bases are TGTGCCAGCAGCTTCGATAAAGACAGGGGGAACACTGAAGCTTTCTTT. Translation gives CASSFDKDRGNTEAFF. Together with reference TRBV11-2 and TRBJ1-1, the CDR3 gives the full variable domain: EAGVAQSPRYKIIEKRQSVAFWCNPISGHATLYWYQQILGQGPKLLIQFQNNGVVDDSQLPKDRFSAERLKGVDSTLKIQPAKLEDSAVYLCASSFDKDRGNTEAFFGQGTRLTVV.

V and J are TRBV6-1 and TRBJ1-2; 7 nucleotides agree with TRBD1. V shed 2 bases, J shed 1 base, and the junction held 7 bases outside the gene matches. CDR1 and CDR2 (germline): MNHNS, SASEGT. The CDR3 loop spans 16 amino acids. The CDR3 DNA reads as TGTGCCAGCAGTGAACGCGACAGGGTCTTTAACTATGGCTACACCTTC. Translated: CASSERDRVFNYGYTF.

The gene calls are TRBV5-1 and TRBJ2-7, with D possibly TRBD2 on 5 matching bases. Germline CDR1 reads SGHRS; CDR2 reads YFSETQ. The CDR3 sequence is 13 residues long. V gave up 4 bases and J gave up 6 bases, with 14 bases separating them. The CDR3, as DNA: TGCGCCAGCAGCCCCTACGGGGATAGCGAGCAGTACTTC. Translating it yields CASSPYGDSEQYF.

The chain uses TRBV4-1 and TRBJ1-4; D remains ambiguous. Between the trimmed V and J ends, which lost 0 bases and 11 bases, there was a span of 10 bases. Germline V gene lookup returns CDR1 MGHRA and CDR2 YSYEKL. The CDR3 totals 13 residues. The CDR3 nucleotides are TGCGCCAGCAGCCAAGATGCCACCCGGAAACTGTTTTTT. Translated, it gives CASSQDATRKLFF.

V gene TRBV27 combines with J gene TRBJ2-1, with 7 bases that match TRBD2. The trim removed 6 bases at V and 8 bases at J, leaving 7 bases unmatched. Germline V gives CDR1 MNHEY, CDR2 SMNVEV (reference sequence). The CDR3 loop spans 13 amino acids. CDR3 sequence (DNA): TGTGCCAGCAGGCCGACTAGCCGGTATGAGCAGTTCTTC. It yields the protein CASRPTSRYEQFF.

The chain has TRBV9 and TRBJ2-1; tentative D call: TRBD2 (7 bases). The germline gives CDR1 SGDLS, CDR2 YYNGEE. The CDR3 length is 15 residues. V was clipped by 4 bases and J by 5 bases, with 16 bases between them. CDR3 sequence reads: CASSSGGPSNNEQFF. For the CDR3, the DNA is TGTGCCAGCAGCTCCGGGGGGCCCAGCAACAATGAGCAGTTCTTC.

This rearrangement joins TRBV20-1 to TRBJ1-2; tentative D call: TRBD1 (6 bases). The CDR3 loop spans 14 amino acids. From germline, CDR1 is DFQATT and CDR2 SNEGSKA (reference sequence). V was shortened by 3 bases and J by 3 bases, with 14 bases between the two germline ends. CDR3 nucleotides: TGCAGTGCTAGTGGGCAGGGGTTACACTATGGCTACACCTTC. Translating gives CSASGQGLHYGYTF.

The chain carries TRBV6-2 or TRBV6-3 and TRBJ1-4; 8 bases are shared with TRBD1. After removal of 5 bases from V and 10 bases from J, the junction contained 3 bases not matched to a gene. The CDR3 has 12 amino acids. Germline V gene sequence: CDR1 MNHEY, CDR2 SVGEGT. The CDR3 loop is CASSDRGGKLFF. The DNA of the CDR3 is TGTGCCAGCAGTGACAGGGGCGGAAAACTGTTTTTT.

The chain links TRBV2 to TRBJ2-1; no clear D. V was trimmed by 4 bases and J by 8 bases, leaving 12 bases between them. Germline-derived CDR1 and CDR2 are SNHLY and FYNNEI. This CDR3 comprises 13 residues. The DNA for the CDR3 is TGTGCCAGCAGTGTTGAGGCTGTCGATGAGCAGTTCTTC. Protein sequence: CASSVEAVDEQFF.

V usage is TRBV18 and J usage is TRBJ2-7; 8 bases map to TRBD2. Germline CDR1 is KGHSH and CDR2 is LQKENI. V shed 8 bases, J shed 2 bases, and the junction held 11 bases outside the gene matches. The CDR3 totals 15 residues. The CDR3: CASQPQAGDPYEQYF. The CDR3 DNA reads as TGTGCCAGCCAACCCCAAGCGGGGGACCCCTACGAGCAGTACTTC.

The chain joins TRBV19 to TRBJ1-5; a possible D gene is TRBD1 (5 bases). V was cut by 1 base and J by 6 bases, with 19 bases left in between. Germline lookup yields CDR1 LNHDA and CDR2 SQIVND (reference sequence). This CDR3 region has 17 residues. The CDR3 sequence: CASSIGGRETVFQPQHF. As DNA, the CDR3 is TGTGCCAGTAGTATAGGGGGGAGGGAGACTGTGTTTCAGCCCCAGCATTTT.

The CDR3 region is CASSYRDRANEKLFF. CDR3 sequence (DNA): TGTGCCAGCAGCTACAGGGACAGAGCTAATGAAAAACTGTTTTTT. The J gene is TRBJ1-4, the V gene TRBV5-5; TRBD1 agrees at 7 bases. Germline lookup yields CDR1 SGHKS and CDR2 YYEKEE (reference sequence). V lost 3 bases to trimming and J lost 3 bases; unmatched junction nucleotides: 5. The CDR3 spans 15 residues.

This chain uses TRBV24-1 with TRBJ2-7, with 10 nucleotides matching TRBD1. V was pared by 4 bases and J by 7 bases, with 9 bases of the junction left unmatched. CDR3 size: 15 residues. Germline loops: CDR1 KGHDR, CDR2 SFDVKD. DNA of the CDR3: TGTGCCACCAGTGAGGCGGGGACAGGGGACGTGGAGCAGTACTTC. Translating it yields CATSEAGTGDVEQYF.

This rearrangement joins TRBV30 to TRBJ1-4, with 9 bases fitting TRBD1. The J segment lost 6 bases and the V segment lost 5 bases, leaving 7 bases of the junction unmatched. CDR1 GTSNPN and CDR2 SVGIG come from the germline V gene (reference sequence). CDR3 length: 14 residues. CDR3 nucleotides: TGTGCCTGGGACCCGGGACAGGGATATGAAAAACTGTTTTTT. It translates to CAWDPGQGYEKLFF. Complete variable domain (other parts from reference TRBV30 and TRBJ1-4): SQTIHQWPATLVQPVGSPLSLECTVEGTSNPNLYWYRQAAGRGLQLLFYSVGIGQISSEVPQNLSASRPQDRQFILSSKKLLLSDSGFYLCAWDPGQGYEKLFFGSGTQLSVL.

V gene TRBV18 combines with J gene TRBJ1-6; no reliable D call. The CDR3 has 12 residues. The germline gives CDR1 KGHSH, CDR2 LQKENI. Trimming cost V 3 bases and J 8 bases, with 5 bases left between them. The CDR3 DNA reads TGTGCCAGCTCACCGAGCGATTCACCCCTCCACTTT. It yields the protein CASSPSDSPLHF.

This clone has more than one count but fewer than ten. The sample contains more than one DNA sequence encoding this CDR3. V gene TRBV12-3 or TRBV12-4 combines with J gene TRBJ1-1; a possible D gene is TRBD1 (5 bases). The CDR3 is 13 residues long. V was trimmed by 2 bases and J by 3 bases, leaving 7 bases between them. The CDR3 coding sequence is TGTGCCAGCAGTTTATCGACAGACACTGAAGCTTTCTTT. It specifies CASSLSTDTEAFF.